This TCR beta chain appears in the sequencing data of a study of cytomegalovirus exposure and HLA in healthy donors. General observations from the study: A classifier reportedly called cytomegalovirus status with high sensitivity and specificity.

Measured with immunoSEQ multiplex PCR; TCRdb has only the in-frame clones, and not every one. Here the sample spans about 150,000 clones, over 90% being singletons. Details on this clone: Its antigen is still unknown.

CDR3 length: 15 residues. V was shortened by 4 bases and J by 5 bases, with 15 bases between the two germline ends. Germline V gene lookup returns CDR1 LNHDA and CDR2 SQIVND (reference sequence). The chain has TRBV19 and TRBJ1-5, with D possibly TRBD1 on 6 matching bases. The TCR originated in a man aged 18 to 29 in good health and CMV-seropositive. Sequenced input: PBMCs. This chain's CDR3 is CASSRGGTGYQPQHF. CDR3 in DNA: TGTGCCAGTAGTAGAGGGGGAACAGGGTATCAGCCCCAGCATTTT.